The T cell receptor beta chain described here comes from a study of cytomegalovirus exposure and HLA in healthy donors. General observations from the study: Reports indicated that the classifier achieved high specificity and sensitivity in diagnosing cytomegalovirus status. Immune exposure data for these donors was limited to CMV serostatus. Sequences of the TCR beta chain were said to predict the HLA-A and HLA-B alleles of most subjects accurately.

This CDR3 is built from 17 residues. V shed 5 bases and J shed 0 bases, with 17 bases lying between them. The germline V gene has CDR1 MDHEN and CDR2 SYDVKM. Each donor's status was that of a healthy bone marrow donor. PCR primers comprised 60 Vbeta and 13 Jbeta primers. Assay: immunoSEQ multiplex PCR; the TCRdb copy retains only in-frame clones and omits some. Here the sample spans 200,000 to 250,000 clones, around 80% being singletons. Points on this clone: Its matching antigen is unknown.

The sequence derives from a woman in her thirties or forties in good health and CMV-seronegative. V is TRBV28 and J is TRBJ1-3; D unresolved. The material sequenced was PBMCs. The DNA of the CDR3 is TGTGCCAGCAGTCCCCAGCAGACAACTTACTCTGGAAACACCATATATTTT. Amino acids: CASSPQQTTYSGNTIYF.